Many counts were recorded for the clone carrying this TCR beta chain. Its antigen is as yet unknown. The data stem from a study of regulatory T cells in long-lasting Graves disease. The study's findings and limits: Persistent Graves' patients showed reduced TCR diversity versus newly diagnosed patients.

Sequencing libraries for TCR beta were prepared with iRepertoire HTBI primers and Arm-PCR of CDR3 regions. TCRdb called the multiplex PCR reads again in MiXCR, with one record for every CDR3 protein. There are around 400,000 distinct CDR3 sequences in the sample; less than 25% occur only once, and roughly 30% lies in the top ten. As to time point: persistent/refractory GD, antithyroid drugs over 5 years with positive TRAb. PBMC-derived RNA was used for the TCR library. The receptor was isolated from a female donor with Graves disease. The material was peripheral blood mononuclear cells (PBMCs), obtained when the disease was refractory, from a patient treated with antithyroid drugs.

The CDR3 DNA reads as TGTGCCAGCAGCTATAGACCGACGGCGGCGGAGGTGGGGGCCCAGTACTTC. It codes for CASSYRPTAAEVGAQYF. This chain joins TRBV7-9 and TRBJ2-5; D is possibly TRBD1 or TRBD2 (5 bases each). In germline, CDR1 is SEHNR, CDR2 FQNEAQ (reference sequence). Trimming removed 4 bases from V and 9 bases from J, with 27 bases in between. The CDR3 runs 17 residues.